This TCR beta chain stems from a study of T cells after yellow fever vaccination. One entry per CDR3 protein, called by TCRdb with MiXCR from the 5' RACE reads. The table has 360,000 or so distinct CDR3 sequences, approximately 10% seen once. This clonotype was seen a handful of times. The TCR was taken from a man younger than 30 who received the YFV17D yellow fever vaccine. The input for sequencing was PBMCs, taken on the day of the first yellow fever vaccination.

CDR3 nucleotides: TGTGCCAGCAGCCCCCCGGACAGGGACTACGAGCAGTACGTC. It translates to CASSPPDRDYEQYV. The chain carries TRBV7-9 and TRBJ2-7; 8 bases map to TRBD1. The CDR3 is 14 amino acids. Germline values: CDR1 SEHNR, CDR2 FQNEAQ (reference sequence). V shed 5 bases, J shed 3 bases, and the junction held 6 bases outside the gene matches.